The subject of this entry is one T cell receptor (beta chain). The sample belongs to a study of cytomegalovirus exposure and HLA in healthy donors. Produced via immunoSEQ multiplex PCR; TCRdb's table is partial and in-frame only. The table lists approximately 300,000 clones, roughly 87% of them singletons. The CDR3 totals 12 residues. Trimming pared 8 bases from V and 1 base from J, leaving 8 bases between. CDR1 is LNHNV, CDR2 YYDKDF, per germline (reference sequence). This sequence joins TRBV15 and TRBJ2-5; no definite D call. The receptor was derived from a woman aged 30 to 39 in good health and CMV-seropositive. The specimen sequenced was PBMCs. CDR3 protein: CATASLQETQYF. CDR3 bases: TGTGCCACCGCGAGTCTCCAAGAGACCCAGTACTTC. The whole variable domain, filled in from reference TRBV15 and TRBJ2-5, reads DAMVIQNPRYQVTQFGKPVTLSCSQTLNHNVMYWYQQKSSQAPKLLFHYYDKDFNNEADTPDNFQSRRPNTSFCFLDIRSPGLGDTAMYLCATASLQETQYFGPGTRLLVL.